A selection of T cell receptor beta chains follows, all from one sample in a study of T-cell reconstitution after alpha-beta-depleted transplantation in children. From the PCR reads, TCRdb called clonotypes with MiXCR, one entry per CDR3 protein. Seen here are 100,000 or so distinct CDR3 sequences, about 6% observed once, and the top ten hold approximately 6.6%. Sequencing was performed on PBMCs, mostly from graft donor cells, taken 60 days after TCRalphabeta/CD19-depleted stem cell transplant. Receptors originate from a female patient between 2 and 15 years old who had a stem cell transplant for Fanconi anemia, so the T cells may come from the graft donor. The CDR3 runs from the conserved cysteine through the conserved F or W. D genes are given only for firm matches. Only some rows state a clone size, as once, few, many or a class for expanded clones.

D,size,V,J,DNA,CDR3
-,many,TRBV6-5,TRBJ1-2,TGTGCCAGCAGTTACCGGAGAGGCAGGTTCTATGGCTACACCTTC,CASSYRRGRFYGYTF
TRBD1,-,TRBV11-1,TRBJ2-1,TGTGCCAGCAGCTTAGGAGGGACAGCAAACAATGAGCAGTTCTTC,CASSLGGTANNEQFF
TRBD2,-,TRBV20-1,TRBJ2-1,TGCAGTGCTAGAGATCGACTAGCGGGGCTTGCTGAGCAGTTCTTC,CSARDRLAGLAEQFF
-,many,TRBV6-1,TRBJ2-1,TGTGCCAGCAGACGTGTGAGCGGAGTCAATGAGCAGTTCTTC,CASRRVSGVNEQFF
TRBD1,few,TRBV28,TRBJ1-5,TGTGCCAGCAGTTCCCGGGACAGGGGGTGGTCTCAGCCCCAGCATTTT,CASSSRDRGWSQPQHF
TRBD1,-,TRBV25-1,TRBJ1-5,TGTGCCAGCAGAGGACAGGGGGGAGCGCCCCAGCATTTT,CASRGQGGAPQHF
-,few,TRBV20-1,TRBJ1-3,TGCAGTGCTAGAGCGGCAGGGACGGGAGGAAACACCATATATTTT,CSARAAGTGGNTIYF
TRBD2,many,TRBV5-1,TRBJ2-3,TGCGCCAGCAGCTTGGAACTAGCGGGAGATACGCAGTATTTT,CASSLELAGDTQYF
TRBD1,many,TRBV5-4,TRBJ1-1,TGTGCCAGCAGCTTGCCGACAGGGCAGTCGAAGGCTTTCTTT,CASSLPTGQSKAFF
-,many,TRBV5-5,TRBJ1-2,TGTGCCAGCAGCCCTGTGGGGGGATACTATGGCTACACCTTC,CASSPVGGYYGYTF
TRBD2,few,TRBV15,TRBJ2-1,TGTGCCACCAGCAGAGGGCTAGCGGGGGGTGATGAGCAGTTCTTC,CATSRGLAGGDEQFF
-,many,TRBV5-1,TRBJ1-5,TGCGCCAGCAGCCCTACAGGGAGGGGCAATCAGCCCCAGCATTTT,CASSPTGRGNQPQHF